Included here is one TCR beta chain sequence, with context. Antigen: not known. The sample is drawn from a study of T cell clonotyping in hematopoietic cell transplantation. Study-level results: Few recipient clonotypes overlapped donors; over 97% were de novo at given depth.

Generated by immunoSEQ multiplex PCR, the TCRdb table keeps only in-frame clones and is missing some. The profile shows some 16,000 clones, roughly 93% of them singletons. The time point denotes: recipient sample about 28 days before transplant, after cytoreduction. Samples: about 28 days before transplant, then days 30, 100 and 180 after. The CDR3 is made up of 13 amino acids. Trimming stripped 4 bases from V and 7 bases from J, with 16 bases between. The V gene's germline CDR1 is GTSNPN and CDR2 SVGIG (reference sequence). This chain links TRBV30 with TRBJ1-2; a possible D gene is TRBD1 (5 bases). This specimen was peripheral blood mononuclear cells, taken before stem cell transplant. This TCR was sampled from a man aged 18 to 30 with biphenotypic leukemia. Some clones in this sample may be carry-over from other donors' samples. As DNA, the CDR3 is TGTGCCTGGATCGGGGGACGAGGTGCTGGCTACACCTTC. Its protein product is CAWIGGRGAGYTF. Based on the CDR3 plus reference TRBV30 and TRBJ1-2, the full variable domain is SQTIHQWPATLVQPVGSPLSLECTVEGTSNPNLYWYRQAAGRGLQLLFYSVGIGQISSEVPQNLSASRPQDRQFILSSKKLLLSDSGFYLCAWIGGRGAGYTFGSGTRLTVV.